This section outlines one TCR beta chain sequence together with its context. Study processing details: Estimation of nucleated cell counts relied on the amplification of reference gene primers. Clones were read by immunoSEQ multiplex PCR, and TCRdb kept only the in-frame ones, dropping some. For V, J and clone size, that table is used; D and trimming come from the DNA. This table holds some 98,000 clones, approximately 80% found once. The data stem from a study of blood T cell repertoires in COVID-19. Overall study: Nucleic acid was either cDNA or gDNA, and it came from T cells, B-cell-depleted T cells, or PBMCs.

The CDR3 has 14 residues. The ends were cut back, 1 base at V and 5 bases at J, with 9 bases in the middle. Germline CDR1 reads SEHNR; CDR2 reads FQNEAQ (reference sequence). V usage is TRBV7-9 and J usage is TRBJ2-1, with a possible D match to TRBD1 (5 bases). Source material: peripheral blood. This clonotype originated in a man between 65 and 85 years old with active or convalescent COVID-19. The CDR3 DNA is TGTGCCAGCAGCTTAGACGGCAGGGACAATGAGCAGTTCTTC. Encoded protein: CASSLDGRDNEQFF.